The 13 T cell receptor beta chains listed next were all sequenced from one sample in a study of blood T cell repertoires in COVID-19. The data were produced by immunoSEQ multiplex PCR, yet TCRdb's version contains in-frame clones alone and is incomplete. The sample lists 120,000 or so clones, approximately 87% occurring once. Sequenced material: peripheral blood. These receptors all come from a man aged 45-65 years with acute or convalescent COVID-19.

The CDR3 DNA follows: TGTGCCTGGAGTTTTAGACAGTTAAAGAACACTGAAGCTTTCTTT. This sequence encodes CAWSFRQLKNTEAFF. The chain employs TRBV30 and TRBJ1-1; possibly TRBD1 for D (5 bases). CDR3 length: 15 amino acids. Germline values: CDR1 GTSNPN, CDR2 SVGIG (reference sequence). V lost 2 bases and J 1 base, leaving 14 bases between the germline ends.

The chain is built from TRBV5-1 and TRBJ2-1; maybe TRBD2 (7 bases). V lost 4 bases and J lost 6, with 14 bases in between. Germline CDR1 is SGHRS and CDR2 is YFSETQ. The CDR3 contains 14 residues. Here the CDR3 DNA reads TGCGCCAGCAGCGTGAGTAGGGGGGGCAATGAGCAGTTCTTC. Protein: CASSVSRGGNEQFF.

The chain joins TRBV15 to TRBJ1-4; TRBD1 agrees at 9 bases. Per the germline V gene, CDR1 is LNHNV and CDR2 is YYDKDF (reference sequence). The CDR3 consists of 17 residues. The J segment lost 13 bases and the V segment lost 3 bases, leaving 18 bases of the junction unmatched. CDR3 amino acids: CATSRGIESGQGRRLFF. The CDR3 DNA sequence: TGTGCCACCAGCAGGGGCATCGAATCGGGACAGGGACGACGACTGTTTTTT.

The chain recombines TRBV7-6 with TRBJ2-1; no definite D call. Germline CDR1 and CDR2: SGHVS and FNYEAQ. V was clipped by 0 bases and J by 0 bases, with 15 bases between them. The CDR3 sequence is 18 residues long. The CDR3 loop reads CASSLASRSSSSYNEQFF. The CDR3 DNA reads as TGTGCCAGCAGCTTAGCTTCTCGGAGCTCGAGCTCCTACAATGAGCAGTTCTTC.

This clone appeared a few times. The genes are TRBV30 and TRBJ2-2, with 10 bases lining up with TRBD2. Trimming took 5 bases from V and 4 from J; bases not matched to a gene: 4. The CDR3 loop spans 14 amino acids. Germline CDR1 is GTSNPN and CDR2 is SVGIG (reference sequence). CDR3 in amino acids: CAWLAGAFTGELFF. CDR3 nucleotide sequence: TGTGCCTGGCTAGCGGGAGCGTTCACCGGGGAGCTGTTTTTT. The whole variable domain, remainder taken from reference TRBV30 and TRBJ2-2, is SQTIHQWPATLVQPVGSPLSLECTVEGTSNPNLYWYRQAAGRGLQLLFYSVGIGQISSEVPQNLSASRPQDRQFILSSKKLLLSDSGFYLCAWLAGAFTGELFFGEGSRLTVL.

The chain is built from TRBV6-5 and TRBJ1-5; tentative D call: TRBD1 (5 bases). The CDR3 spans 14 residues. Germline CDR1 and CDR2: MNHEY and SVGAGI. With 8 bases removed from V and 10 bases from J, the gap between germline ends came to 21 bases. CDR3 amino acids: CASSSQGSLGPQHF. The CDR3 DNA is TGTGCCAGCTCGAGCCAGGGTAGTTTGGGACCCCAGCATTTT.

The chain recombines TRBV20-1 with TRBJ1-2; D gene unclear. The CDR3 consists of 15 residues. Trimming cost V 6 bases and J 3 bases, with 20 bases left between them. Germline V gene sequence: CDR1 DFQATT, CDR2 SNEGSKA (reference sequence). The CDR3 reads CSASDDKIHHYGYTF. In DNA, the CDR3 is TGCAGTGCCAGTGATGACAAAATCCACCACTATGGCTACACCTTC.

This CDR3 reads CASSQDTYYGYTF. In nucleotides, the CDR3 is TGTGCCAGCAGCCAAGACACTTACTATGGCTACACCTTC. This chain joins TRBV14 and TRBJ1-2, with D uncertain. This CDR3 has 13 residues. The germline V and J ends were trimmed by 0 bases and 3 bases, with 5 bases remaining between them. CDR1 and CDR2 (germline): SGHDN, FVKESK.

V gene TRBV18 combines with J gene TRBJ1-3; D unclear. The CDR3 runs 15 residues. CDR1 is KGHSH and CDR2 is LQKENI in the germline V gene. V gave up 3 bases and J gave up 0 bases, with 9 bases separating them. The CDR3 spells CASSPSSSSGNTIYF. CDR3 bases: TGTGCCAGCTCACCCTCGTCCAGCTCTGGAAACACCATATATTTT. The full variable domain, completed using reference TRBV18 and TRBJ1-3, is NAGVMQNPRHLVRRRGQEARLRCSPMKGHSHVYWYRQLPEEGLKFMVYLQKENIIDESGMPKERFSAEFPKEGPSILRIQQVVRGDSAAYFCASSPSSSSGNTIYFGEGSWLTVV.

The chain has TRBV5-4 and TRBJ2-7, with TRBD2 identical over 12 bases. J gave up 2 bases and V 0 bases, and 0 bases lay outside the gene matches. CDR3 length: 15 amino acids. Germline V lookup: CDR1 SGHNT, CDR2 YYREEE (reference sequence). The CDR3 DNA follows: TGTGCCAGCAGCTTGGGACTAGCGGGGGCCTACGAGCAGTACTTC. Its translation: CASSLGLAGAYEQYF. Together with reference TRBV5-4 and TRBJ2-7, the CDR3 gives the full variable domain: ETGVTQSPTHLIKTRGQQVTLRCSSQSGHNTVSWYQQALGQGPQFIFQYYREEENGRGNFPPRFSGLQFPNYSSELNVNALELDDSALYLCASSLGLAGAYEQYFGPGTRLTVT.

The chain is built from TRBV27 and TRBJ2-2; possible D gene TRBD2, 5 bases. CDR1 MNHEY and CDR2 SMNVEV come from the germline V gene (reference sequence). The CDR3 loop spans 16 amino acids. V was clipped by 3 bases and J by 7 bases, with 18 bases between them. The chain's CDR3 is CASSLAAGVGYGELFF. The CDR3 region has the DNA TGTGCCAGCAGTTTGGCCGCGGGCGTAGGGTACGGGGAGCTGTTTTTT.

This chain uses TRBV3-1 (or the pseudogene TRBV3-2) with TRBJ2-1, with D possibly matching TRBD2 (7 bases). V lost 2 bases and J lost 9, with 17 bases in between. Germline V gene data show CDR1 as LGHDT and CDR2 as YNNKEL (reference sequence). The length of the CDR3 is 15 residues. CDR3 in amino acids: CASSQSRGGGREQFF. The CDR3 coding sequence is TGTGCCAGCAGCCAATCCCGGGGAGGGGGTCGTGAGCAGTTCTTC.

This chain joins TRBV5-1 and TRBJ1-5; 9 bases line up with TRBD1. The V gene's germline CDR1 is SGHRS and CDR2 YFSETQ. V was clipped by 0 bases and J by 6 bases; unmatched bases: 4. This CDR3 contains 15 residues. This CDR3 reads CASSLVPGQGQPQHF. CDR3 DNA: TGCGCCAGCAGCTTGGTCCCGGGACAGGGTCAGCCCCAGCATTTT.